This entry lists 14 T cell receptor beta chains sequenced from one sample in a study of shared clonotypes between healthy human individuals. Naive CD8 isolation took CD45RO-negative cells positively selected for CCR7 and excluded terminally differentiated effector memory CD45RA+ cells. The repertoire was sequenced with immunoSEQ multiplex PCR; TCRdb's copy has only in-frame clones and lacks some. The sample yields roughly 1,800,000 clones, about 94% seen once. Sequencing input: naive CD8+ T cells sorted from blood. The receptor source for this set is a man aged 18-30 years in good health.

Remarks on this clone: Within the sample, other DNA sequences also encode this same CDR3. This chain connects TRBV28 to TRBJ2-7, with D perhaps given as TRBD1 or TRBD2 (5 bases each). Germline CDR1 MDHEN, CDR2 SYDVKM. This CDR3 has 15 amino acids. The ends were cut back, 6 bases at V and 3 bases at J, with 18 bases in the middle. The DNA for the CDR3 is TGTGCCAGCAGCCTACCTGGTGAGGGGAGCTACGAGCAGTACTTC. It yields the protein CASSLPGEGSYEQYF.

This chain connects TRBV5-6 to TRBJ2-7; D is unresolved. This CDR3 has 13 residues. Trimming removed 4 bases from V and 3 bases from J, with 11 bases in between. Germline values: CDR1 SGHDT, CDR2 YYEEEE. CDR3 bases: TGTGCCAGCAGCGTCGACGGAAACTACGAGCAGTACTTC. Its protein product is CASSVDGNYEQYF.

The chain employs TRBV5-4 and TRBJ2-4; 9 nucleotides agree with TRBD2. CDR1 and CDR2 from the germline V gene are SGHNT and YYREEE (reference sequence). The CDR3 extends over 20 amino acids. The V segment lost 3 bases and the J segment 0 bases; nucleotides outside the gene matches: 16. Here the CDR3 reads CASSSTLTPSGDLAKNIQYF. CDR3 in DNA: TGTGCCAGCAGCTCTACCTTAACCCCTAGCGGGGACCTAGCCAAAAACATTCAGTACTTC. Supplemented by reference TRBV5-4 and TRBJ2-4, the full variable domain reads ETGVTQSPTHLIKTRGQQVTLRCSSQSGHNTVSWYQQALGQGPQFIFQYYREEENGRGNFPPRFSGLQFPNYSSELNVNALELDDSALYLCASSSTLTPSGDLAKNIQYFGAGTRLSVL.

The rearrangement joins TRBV5-4 to TRBJ2-7, with a tentative D call TRBD1 (6 bases). There are 13 residues in the CDR3. Between the trimmed V and J ends, which lost 10 bases and 4 bases, there was a span of 18 bases. Germline values: CDR1 SGHNT, CDR2 YYREEE (reference sequence). The CDR3 DNA reads TGTGCCGTACGGGACATCGGGGATTACGAGCAGTACTTC. Its translation is CAVRDIGDYEQYF.

The V and J genes are TRBV25-1 and TRBJ2-1, with D possibly called TRBD1 or TRBD2 (6 bases each). The CDR3 contains 15 residues. Germline CDR1 is MGHDK and CDR2 is SYGVNS. Trimming removed 6 bases from V and 4 bases from J, with 16 bases in between. CDR3 loop: CASSPTGGTYNEQFF. DNA for the CDR3: TGTGCCAGCAGCCCGACGGGCGGGACATACAATGAGCAGTTCTTC. Full variable domain (missing parts from reference TRBV25-1 and TRBJ2-1): EADIYQTPRYLVIGTGKKITLECSQTMGHDKMYWYQQDPGMELHLIHYSYGVNSTEKGDLSSESTVSRIRTEHFPLTLESARPSHTSQYLCASSPTGGTYNEQFFGPGTRLTVL.

The chain combines TRBV28 with TRBJ2-6, with D unresolved. This CDR3 contains 17 residues. The germline gives CDR1 MDHEN, CDR2 SYDVKM. V was cut by 6 bases and J by 0 bases, with 15 bases left in between. The CDR3 region is CASRPYATSSGANVLTF. CDR3 nucleotide sequence: TGTGCCAGCAGACCTTATGCCACCAGCTCTGGGGCCAACGTCCTGACTTTC.

The chain's CDR3 is CASNSGTSPSNEQFF. The CDR3 region has the DNA TGTGCCAGCAATTCCGGGACTAGCCCTAGCAATGAGCAGTTCTTC. V and J are TRBV27 and TRBJ2-1, with 9 bases that match TRBD2. Germline lookup yields CDR1 MNHEY and CDR2 SMNVEV (reference sequence). The CDR3 is 15 residues long. V lost 7 bases, J lost 6 bases, and 10 bases stayed unmatched.

The rearrangement joins TRBV4-1 to TRBJ2-6, with 9 bases fitting TRBD1. With V trimmed by 4 bases and J by 10 bases, 5 bases remained unmatched. The length of the CDR3 is 14 residues. Germline-derived CDR1 and CDR2 are MGHRA and YSYEKL. CDR3 amino acids: CASSLGQGDNVLTF. The CDR3 nucleotides are TGCGCCAGCAGCCTGGGACAGGGCGATAACGTCCTGACTTTC.

A single count supports this clone. The chain has TRBV30 and TRBJ1-1; the D is unclear. The CDR3 is 12 amino acids. Germline CDR1 is GTSNPN and CDR2 is SVGIG (reference sequence). The V end lost 2 bases, the J end lost 4 bases, and 8 bases lay between the germline ends. The CDR3 bases are TGTGCCTGGAGTTGGGGTTCCACTGAAGCTTTCTTT. It codes for CAWSWGSTEAFF.

This chain uses TRBV27 with TRBJ2-7; TRBD2 agrees at 10 bases. The CDR3 loop spans 16 amino acids. The J segment lost 7 bases and the V segment lost 10 bases, leaving 19 bases of the junction unmatched. Germline V CDR1 and CDR2: MNHEY, SMNVEV (reference sequence). The DNA for the CDR3 is TGTGCCACCACCAATAAGTTCCTAGCGGGAGTCGGAGAGCAGTACTTC. Protein sequence: CATTNKFLAGVGEQYF.

The genes are TRBV6-5 and TRBJ2-3; 8 bases fit TRBD2. Germline values: CDR1 MNHEY, CDR2 SVGAGI. The CDR3 runs 15 residues. The V and J ends lost 6 bases and 1 base, in that order; junction bases with no gene match: 6. The CDR3 DNA is TGTGCCAGCAGCCAAGCGGGAGTACGCACAGATACGCAGTATTTT. This translates into CASSQAGVRTDTQYF.

The chain couples TRBV6-5 to TRBJ1-2; D gene uncertain. This CDR3 has 14 amino acids. In germline, CDR1 is MNHEY, CDR2 SVGAGI. V dropped 6 bases and J dropped 4 bases, with 15 bases sitting between them. CDR3 bases: TGTGCCAGCAGAACACATGAGTCCGGCTATGGCTACACCTTC. Translating it yields CASRTHESGYGYTF.

The count of this clone is one. The gene calls are TRBV6-4 and TRBJ1-1; D is unclear. Germline CDR1 is MRHNA and CDR2 is SNTAGT. V lost 2 bases, J lost 4 bases, and 8 bases lay in between. This CDR3 spans 13 amino acids. The CDR3 reads CASSDRAGTEAFF. CDR3 in DNA: TGTGCCAGCAGTGACAGGGCGGGCACTGAAGCTTTCTTT.

This chain connects TRBV6-5 to TRBJ1-1; D remains ambiguous. The ends were cut back, 2 bases at V and 6 bases at J, with 10 bases in the middle. Germline V gives CDR1 MNHEY, CDR2 SVGAGI. CDR3 length equals 13 residues. The CDR3 loop reads CASSYGEQAEAFF. In nucleotides, the CDR3 is TGTGCCAGCAGTTACGGCGAGCAGGCTGAAGCTTTCTTT.